Listed here are 26 T cell receptor beta chains from one sample, sequenced in a study of glioma-infiltrating T cells. TCR alpha and beta CDR3 regions were amplified from RNA using iRepertoire nested multiplex PCR. TCRdb re-derived calls from the multiplex PCR reads in MiXCR, one entry per CDR3 protein. In the table there are over 100,000 distinct CDR3 sequences, 20% to 30% of which are singletons. The sequencing sample was made of glioma tissue, nonneoplastic brain tissue, or PBMCs (not recorded which). The receptors come from a human donor with low-grade glioma or glioblastoma, undergoing nonglioma brain surgery, or in good health (not recorded which).

As regards this clonotype: A clone one base away is much larger, so this may be a read error. The V gene is TRBV4-1, the J gene TRBJ2-1; 8 nucleotides line up with TRBD1. Germline lookup yields CDR1 MGHRA and CDR2 YSYEKL. Unmatched junction bases numbered 9, after V lost 0 bases and J lost 2 bases. The CDR3 consists of 18 residues. DNA of the CDR3: TGCGCCAGCAGCCAAGATCGACAGGGGTCTAGCCCCTACAATGAGCAGTTCTTC. Translated, it gives CASSQDRQGSSPYNEQFF.

This clonotype was picked up many times. V usage is TRBV2 and J usage is TRBJ1-2; the D is unclear. V lost 7 bases and J 0 bases, leaving 15 bases between the germline ends. The CDR3 contains 15 residues. CDR1 and CDR2 (germline): SNHLY, FYNNEI. The CDR3 region is CASIGLDSTNYGYTF. The CDR3 bases are TGTGCCAGCATAGGATTAGATTCAACTAACTATGGCTACACCTTC.

This clonotype was detected ten times or more. J is TRBJ1-1 and V is TRBV25-1; D is perhaps TRBD1 (5 bases). V was shortened by 1 base and J by 1 base, with 19 bases between the two germline ends. Per the germline V gene, CDR1 is MGHDK and CDR2 is SYGVNS. This CDR3 is 18 amino acids long. CDR3 loop: CASSEFPPTGPKNTEAFF. The CDR3 DNA follows: TGTGCCAGCAGTGAATTCCCCCCCACGGGACCGAAGAACACTGAAGCTTTCTTT.

For this clonotype: One junction end disagrees with the germline gene, perhaps due to a read error. The J gene is TRBJ2-1, the V gene TRBV6-2 or TRBV6-3; a weak D match, TRBD1 (5 bases). The CDR3 contains 13 residues. The germline CDR1 and CDR2 sequences are MNHEY and SVGEGT. The CDR3 region has the DNA TGTGCCAGCAGTCTATCAGGGATGTATGAGAAGTTCTTC. Its translation is CASSLSGMYEKFF.

This clonotype was counted at least ten times. The chain combines TRBV7-6 with TRBJ2-3; TRBD1 is a possible D gene (6 bases). Germline values: CDR1 SGHVS, CDR2 FNYEAQ. The V end was cut by 4 bases, the J end by 5 bases, with 16 bases between. The CDR3 has 15 amino acids. CDR3 DNA: TGTGCCAGCAGCTCCGCAGGGGCCCGGGGAGATACGCAGTATTTT. Translation: CASSSAGARGDTQYF. Based on the CDR3 plus reference TRBV7-6 and TRBJ2-3, the full variable domain is GAGVSQSPRYKVTKRGQDVALRCDPISGHVSLYWYRQALGQGPEFLTYFNYEAQQDKSGLPNDRFSAERPEGSISTLTIQRTEQRDSAMYRCASSSAGARGDTQYFGPGTRLTVL.

There are many counts of this clonotype. The J gene is TRBJ2-1, the V gene TRBV28, with TRBD2 matching 8 bases. Germline trimming cut 7 bases from V and 0 bases from J; bases unmatched to any gene: 5. The CDR3 runs 15 residues. Per the germline V gene, CDR1 is MDHEN and CDR2 is SYDVKM. The CDR3 is CASISGRVSYNEQFF. Here the CDR3 DNA reads TGTGCCAGCATCTCCGGGAGGGTCTCCTACAATGAGCAGTTCTTC.

This clonotype appeared many times. The chain recombines TRBV6-2 or TRBV6-3 with TRBJ1-1; TRBD1 matches at 9 bases. The CDR3 sequence is 16 residues long. V shed 2 bases and J 2 bases; nucleotides not matched to a gene: 6. CDR1 is MNHEY and CDR2 is SVGEGT in the germline V gene. CDR3 DNA: TGTGCCAGCAGTTACGGGACAGGGCAAATTAACACTGAAGCTTTCTTT. It is translated as CASSYGTGQINTEAFF.

With respect to this clonotype: At one end, the junction sequence differs from germline, possibly due to a read error. The V and J genes are TRBV20-1 and TRBJ2-3; D is perhaps TRBD2 (5 bases). The CDR3 covers 12 residues. The germline CDR1 and CDR2 sequences are DFQATT and SNEGSKA (reference sequence). CDR3 region: CSAESSTDMQYF. CDR3 sequence (DNA): TGCAGTGCCGAGTCTAGCACAGATATGCAGTATTTT.

This clonotype was counted ten times or more. The chain is built from TRBV4-1 and TRBJ1-2, with unresolved D. Germline V gene lookup returns CDR1 MGHRA and CDR2 YSYEKL. The CDR3 sequence is 16 residues long. V lost 0 bases and J 0 bases, leaving 11 bases between the germline ends. CDR3 DNA sequence: TGCGCCAGCAGCCAAGATACAACTATAGCTAACTATGGCTACACCTTC. It encodes CASSQDTTIANYGYTF.

In its sample, this clonotype was seen many times. This chain connects TRBV7-2 to TRBJ1-2; the match to TRBD1 covers 9 bases. Germline assignment: CDR1 SGHTA and CDR2 FQGNSA. Losses at the gene ends were 0 bases for V and 2 bases for J; bases not matched to a gene: 4. CDR3 size: 16 residues. CDR3 residues: CASSLASGTGNYGYTF. In DNA, the CDR3 is TGTGCCAGCAGCTTAGCCTCCGGGACAGGGAACTATGGCTACACCTTC. Full variable domain (rest looked up from reference TRBV7-2 and TRBJ1-2): GAGVSQSPSNKVTEKGKDVELRCDPISGHTALYWYRQSLGQGLEFLIYFQGNSAPDKSGLPSDRFSAERTGGSVSTLTIQRTQQEDSAVYLCASSLASGTGNYGYTFGSGTRLTVV.

As regards this clonotype: A much larger clone lies one base from this, so it may be a read error. This sequence joins TRBV28 and TRBJ2-7, with D possibly matching TRBD1 (6 bases). The CDR3 is made up of 13 amino acids. Germline CDR1 is MDHEN and CDR2 is SYDVKM. CDR3 sequence: CASSFRGNYEQHF. In DNA form, the CDR3 reads TGTGCCAGCAGTTTCAGGGGAAATTACGAGCAGCACTTC.

This clonotype has at least ten counts. The CDR3 coding sequence is TGTGCCATCAGTGGAGACAGCGCTGAAGCTTTCTTT. Protein sequence: CAISGDSAEAFF. The gene calls are TRBV10-3 and TRBJ1-1; tentative D call: TRBD1 (5 bases). Per germline, CDR1 ENHRY and CDR2 SYGVKD. The CDR3 spans 12 residues. V was clipped by 4 bases and J by 6 bases, with 9 bases between them.

The V call is TRBV30, the J call TRBJ1-5, with D possibly being TRBD1 (5 bases). The V gene's germline CDR1 is GTSNPN and CDR2 SVGIG (reference sequence). The CDR3 length is 14 residues. V gave up 0 bases and J gave up 9 bases, with 15 bases separating them. The CDR3 spells CAWSVRDSSRPQHF. CDR3 in DNA: TGTGCCTGGAGTGTGCGGGACTCCTCTCGGCCCCAGCATTTT.

This clonotype was picked up many times. V usage is TRBV15 and J usage is TRBJ1-1; TRBD1 might be the D (6 bases). The CDR3 loop spans 15 amino acids. Germline-derived CDR1 and CDR2 are LNHNV and YYDKDF (reference sequence). V was cut by 2 bases and J by 5 bases, with 15 bases left in between. CDR3 region: CATSRSYGGETEAFF. In DNA form, the CDR3 reads TGTGCCACCAGCAGATCTTATGGGGGCGAAACTGAAGCTTTCTTT.

The gene calls are TRBV6-6 and TRBJ1-1; no clear D. The CDR3 is made up of 13 amino acids. Trimming removed 6 bases from V and 4 bases from J, with 12 bases in between. Germline-derived CDR1 and CDR2 are MNHNY and SVGAGI (reference sequence). This CDR3 is CASRYHITTEAFF. CDR3 nucleotide sequence: TGTGCCAGCAGGTACCATATAACCACTGAAGCTTTCTTT.

With respect to this clonotype: A read error may be the cause here, since a much bigger clone is one base away. The conserved closing phenylalanine or tryptophan is absent in this CDR3, likely reflecting a read error. V is TRBV3-1 and J is TRBJ1-5; unclear D gene. CDR3 length: 13 amino acids. Looked up from germline, CDR1 is LGHDT and CDR2 is YNNKEL (reference sequence). The germline V and J ends were trimmed by 2 bases and 3 bases, with 5 bases remaining between them. As DNA, the CDR3 is TGTGCCAGCAGCCAAACAGTCAATCAGCCCCAGCATTTG. It yields the protein CASSQTVNQPQHL.

This clonotype was picked up many times. The chain couples TRBV20-1 to TRBJ2-1; perhaps TRBD1 as D (6 bases). The CDR3 is made up of 12 amino acids. Trimming left V 5 bases short and J 8 bases short, with 13 bases between. CDR1 is DFQATT and CDR2 is SNEGSKA in the germline V gene (reference sequence). The CDR3 DNA is TGCAGTGCTTACAGGGAAAGGCATGAGCAGTTCTTC. Its translation is CSAYRERHEQFF.

The sample holds many counts of this clonotype. This chain links TRBV19 with TRBJ2-3; unclear D gene. The CDR3 length is 15 residues. Germline values: CDR1 LNHDA, CDR2 SQIVND (reference sequence). With 6 bases removed from V and 0 bases from J, the gap between germline ends came to 13 bases. This CDR3 reads CASRVNSLSTDTQYF. In DNA form, the CDR3 reads TGTGCCAGTAGGGTAAACTCCCTCAGCACAGATACGCAGTATTTT.

There are many counts of this clonotype. This chain links TRBV27 with TRBJ2-7; TRBD1 agrees at 8 bases. This CDR3 contains 15 residues. The V gene end was trimmed by 3 bases and the J gene end by 1 base; junction bases not matched to a gene: 5. Per the germline V gene, CDR1 is MNHEY and CDR2 is SMNVEV (reference sequence). The CDR3 spells CASSFARTGSYEQYF. The CDR3 DNA follows: TGTGCCAGCAGTTTCGCTAGGACAGGGTCCTACGAGCAGTACTTC.

This clonotype occurred a few times. The chain employs TRBV29-1 and TRBJ2-5; TRBD2 matches 12 bases. Per germline, CDR1 SQVTM and CDR2 ANQGSEA. CDR3 length: 13 residues. J was trimmed by 5 bases and V by 4 bases; bases with no gene match: 2. CDR3 amino acids: CSVASGGAETQYF. In DNA form, the CDR3 reads TGCAGCGTTGCTAGCGGGGGGGCTGAGACCCAGTACTTC.

The rearrangement uses TRBV3-1 and TRBJ2-3; D is unresolved. V was clipped by 6 bases and J by 0 bases, with 10 bases between them. The V gene's germline CDR1 is LGHDT and CDR2 YNNKEL (reference sequence). The CDR3 runs 14 residues. The CDR3 protein is CASRKSGSTDTQYF. The CDR3 bases are TGTGCCAGCAGGAAATCAGGTAGCACAGATACGCAGTATTTT.

In its sample, this clonotype was seen a few times. This could be a read error, since a much larger clone is one nucleotide away. This chain joins TRBV6-9 and TRBJ2-7; TRBD2 might be the D (5 bases). This CDR3 is 15 amino acids long. Trimming pared 4 bases from V and 0 bases from J, leaving 13 bases between. Germline lookup yields CDR1 MNHGY and CDR2 SVAAGI. Here the CDR3 DNA reads TGTGCCAGCAGTTGCGGGCAGTCTAGCTCCTACGAGCAGTACTTC. It encodes CASSCGQSSSYEQYF.

In its sample, this clonotype was seen a few times. The CDR3 sequence is CASRSTSGVYNEQFF. In nucleotides, the CDR3 is TGCGCCAGCAGGTCGACTAGCGGGGTCTACAATGAGCAGTTCTTC. The chain combines TRBV5-1 with TRBJ2-1; 11 bases fit TRBD2. Germline assignment: CDR1 SGHRS and CDR2 YFSETQ. The CDR3 sequence is 15 residues long. J gave up 3 bases and V 5 bases, and 4 bases lay outside the gene matches.

This clonotype was recorded at least ten times. CDR3 sequence (DNA): TGTGCCAGCAGTTGGTCAGGGGGGTACGAGCAGTACTTC. Amino acids: CASSWSGGYEQYF. The chain combines TRBV6-2 or TRBV6-3 with TRBJ2-7; weak D call: TRBD1 (7 bases). V was shortened by 4 bases and J by 4 bases, with 11 bases between the two germline ends. The V gene's germline CDR1 is MNHEY and CDR2 SVGEGT. The CDR3 contains 13 residues.

This clonotype was counted many times. The V and J genes are TRBV27 and TRBJ2-7; 8 bases align to TRBD2. Losses at the gene ends were 6 bases for V and 6 bases for J; bases not matched to a gene: 22. Germline values: CDR1 MNHEY, CDR2 SMNVEV (reference sequence). The CDR3 is 18 amino acids. CDR3 loop: CASSRRGREAILGLEQYF. In DNA form, the CDR3 reads TGTGCCAGCAGCCGACGGGGGCGGGAGGCCATCCTAGGGCTCGAGCAGTACTTC.

This clonotype has at least ten counts. J is TRBJ1-1 and V is TRBV6-4, with D unclear. The CDR3 sequence is 13 residues long. With 3 bases removed from V and 4 bases from J, the gap between germline ends came to 9 bases. CDR1 is MRHNA, CDR2 SNTAGT, per germline. The CDR3, as DNA: TGTGCCAGCAGTGATGGCGAGAGCACTGAAGCTTTCTTT. This encodes CASSDGESTEAFF.